This T cell receptor beta chain was recovered during a study of shared clonotypes between healthy human individuals. Sequenced by immunoSEQ multiplex PCR; TCRdb stores in-frame clones only, minus some. The sample holds roughly 1,500,000 clones, less than 99% seen once. The length of the CDR3 is 16 residues. CDR1 and CDR2 (germline): MDHEN, SYDVKM. V was clipped by 4 bases and J by 4 bases; unmatched bases: 9. The clonotype comes from a man aged 30 to 45 in good health. The J gene is TRBJ2-7, the V gene TRBV28, with 11 bases lining up with TRBD1. The specimen was naive CD4+ T cells sorted from blood. The subset here: CD45RA+ positively selected. For the CDR3, the DNA is TGTGCCAGCAGTTCCCCGGGACAGGGGGGCGGGTACGAGCAGTACTTC. Protein sequence: CASSSPGQGGGYEQYF.